This T cell receptor (beta chain) was sequenced for a study of shared clonotypes between healthy human individuals. About this clone: Its target is not known.

The donors, healthy adults who were HIV-negative, had experienced no recent acute infections or vaccinations. General study findings and limits: The rarefaction results pointed to incomplete sorted-subset sequencing despite large depth.

Several immunoSEQ plates held equal portions of the genomic DNA taken from each subset. Only in-frame clones appear in the TCRdb table, and some are missing; sequencing was by immunoSEQ multiplex PCR. The table includes 2 million to 2.5 million clones, over 85% detected once. CDR1 is SNHLY and CDR2 is FYNNEI in the germline V gene. The CDR3 length is 14 residues. The trim removed 6 bases at V and 8 bases at J, leaving 7 bases unmatched. Sequencing was performed on naive CD4+ T cells from PBMCs. Subset of the sample: CD45RA+ positively selected. The chain carries TRBV2 and TRBJ1-5; 10 bases are shared with TRBD1. The source of this sequence is a man aged 18-30 years in good health. Some clones in this sample may be carry-over from other donors' samples. The CDR3 reads CASRRDRGLKPQHF. The CDR3 DNA sequence: TGTGCCAGCAGGAGGGACAGGGGCCTTAAGCCCCAGCATTTT.